One and the same sample provided the 7 T cell receptor beta chains below, sequenced in a study of blood T cell repertoires in COVID-19. Repertoires were generated with immunoSEQ multiplex PCR, while TCRdb's copy carries only in-frame clones and drops some. The table lists over 200,000 clones, under 90% of them singletons. Material: PBMCs or T cells enriched from blood (not recorded which). All receptors derive from a man aged 18 to 30 who had recovered from COVID-19.

This chain joins TRBV5-1 and TRBJ1-2, with TRBD1 identical over 7 bases. After removal of 4 bases from V and 6 bases from J, the junction contained 9 bases not matched to a gene. CDR3 length: 14 amino acids. Germline-derived CDR1 and CDR2 are SGHRS and YFSETQ. CDR3 protein: CASSAGTDYNGYTF. Written as DNA, the CDR3 is TGCGCCAGCAGCGCCGGGACAGATTATAATGGCTACACCTTC.

The J gene is TRBJ2-3, the V gene TRBV7-9; the D is unclear. The CDR3 has 14 residues. The V gene's germline CDR1 is SEHNR and CDR2 FQNEAQ (reference sequence). V lost 5 bases and J 0 bases, leaving 9 bases between the germline ends. DNA for the CDR3: TGTGCCAGCAGCCCACAGTCTAGCACAGATACGCAGTATTTT. Translating it yields CASSPQSSTDTQYF. Full variable domain (missing parts from reference TRBV7-9 and TRBJ2-3): DTGVSQNPRHKITKRGQNVTFRCDPISEHNRLYWYRQTLGQGPEFLTYFQNEAQLEKSRLLSDRFSAERPKGSFSTLEIQRTEQGDSAMYLCASSPQSSTDTQYFGPGTRLTVL.

The genes are TRBV30 and TRBJ1-2; D might be TRBD1 (6 bases). The CDR3 totals 15 residues. Deletions cut 2 bases from V and 5 bases from J, with 18 bases between. The germline CDR1 and CDR2 sequences are GTSNPN and SVGIG (reference sequence). The chain's CDR3 is CAWSRRGGSGYGYTF. CDR3 nucleotide sequence: TGTGCCTGGAGTCGTCGAGGGGGTTCGGGGTATGGCTACACCTTC.

The chain combines TRBV19 with TRBJ2-3, with D unresolved. Trimming stripped 3 bases from V and 6 bases from J, with 10 bases between. This CDR3 has 13 amino acids. The germline V gene has CDR1 LNHDA and CDR2 SQIVND (reference sequence). The CDR3 region is CASSILFPDTQYF. For the CDR3, the DNA is TGTGCCAGTAGTATCCTCTTCCCCGATACGCAGTATTTT.

The rearrangement joins TRBV11-2 to TRBJ1-2, with D possibly TRBD1 on 5 matching bases. Germline V gene sequence: CDR1 SGHAT, CDR2 FQNNGV. V was pared by 2 bases and J by 7 bases, with 11 bases between. The CDR3 totals 13 residues. CDR3 protein: CASSLYRSSGYTF. The CDR3 nucleotides are TGTGCCAGCAGCTTATACAGGTCATCTGGCTACACCTTC.

The chain is built from TRBV5-1 and TRBJ2-7; 10 positions agree with TRBD1. J lost 0 bases, V lost 7 bases, and 7 bases had no gene match. Germline V gene lookup returns CDR1 SGHRS and CDR2 YFSETQ. This CDR3 is built from 15 residues. The CDR3 DNA follows: TGCGCCAGCGGCCCCGGGACAGGGGTCTCCTACGAGCAGTACTTC. Translation: CASGPGTGVSYEQYF.

The chain is built from TRBV2 and TRBJ1-4; 8 bases are shared with TRBD1. CDR1 and CDR2 (germline): SNHLY, FYNNEI. V gave up 1 base and J gave up 0 bases; unmatched junction bases: 10. The CDR3 totals 19 residues. The CDR3 DNA reads TGTGCCAGCAGTGAAGGGACAGGGCCCTTTAGCGCAACTAATGAAAAACTGTTTTTT. It encodes CASSEGTGPFSATNEKLFF.